This TCR beta chain was obtained from a study of PD-L1 blockade in urothelial cancer. Study overall: Patients went on atezolizumab in the mid-2010s, receiving 1,200 mg intravenously every 3 weeks. Each participant's history included 0 to 3 prior chemotherapy regimens. Blood samples had a median of 141,255 T cells, 75,000 or so unique TCRs, and clonality approximately 0.085.

The assay was immunoSEQ multiplex PCR, and TCRdb's table has in-frame clones only and misses some. The table shows fewer than 90,000 clones, with more than 85% occurring only once. The study, taken as a whole, reports: Enhanced expansion of tumor-associated blood clones at 3 weeks characterized durable-benefit patients.

Time point meaning: peripheral blood 6 weeks after treatment start. For this clone: Its antigen is currently unknown.

Sequencing was performed on PBMCs, taken around atezolizumab (anti-PD-L1) treatment. The source of this sequence is a woman older than 75 with urothelial cancer.

CDR3 nucleotides: TGTGCCAGCAGTTTATCCCACAGGGGGACCGGGGCCAACGTCCTGACTTTC. Its protein product is CASSLSHRGTGANVLTF. The chain carries TRBV28 and TRBJ2-6, with TRBD1 matching 8 bases. Losses at the gene ends were 1 base for V and 4 bases for J; bases not matched to a gene: 6. Germline V gene sequence: CDR1 MDHEN, CDR2 SYDVKM. This CDR3 is built from 17 residues. The variable domain in full, with the rest retrieved from reference TRBV28 and TRBJ2-6, is DVKVTQSSRYLVKRTGEKVFLECVQDMDHENMFWYRQDPGLGLRLIYFSYDVKMKEKGDIPEGYSVSREKKERFSLILESASTNQTSMYLCASSLSHRGTGANVLTFGAGSRLTVL.